Here is one TCR beta chain with its context. Its antigen is still unknown. The data stem from a study of cytomegalovirus exposure and HLA in healthy donors. The study's findings and limits: Follow-up analysis seemed to connect common viral pathogens with several of the most significant clusters identified. Most observed TCR sequences were rare, whereas some public TCRs were detected in many donors. With later analysis, a missense DCLRE1C variant became linked to TCR beta V- and J-gene trimming.

The J segment lost 5 bases and the V segment lost 2 bases, leaving 5 bases of the junction unmatched. Germline V CDR1 and CDR2: MNHNY, SVGAGI (reference sequence). This CDR3 spans 15 amino acids. It was with 60 Vbeta and 13 Jbeta primers that the PCR ran. Sequencing was performed with immunoSEQ multiplex PCR; in TCRdb, only in-frame clones are kept and a portion is missing. The profile shows 100,000 to 150,000 clones, around 67% of them singletons. The sample was PBMCs. This chain joins TRBV6-6 and TRBJ2-5; the match to TRBD1 covers 10 bases. This receptor was obtained from a man in his sixties in good health and CMV-seropositive. The CDR3 DNA is TGTGCCAGCAGTTACGGGGACAGGGGAGGTGAGACCCAGTACTTC. This sequence encodes CASSYGDRGGETQYF.